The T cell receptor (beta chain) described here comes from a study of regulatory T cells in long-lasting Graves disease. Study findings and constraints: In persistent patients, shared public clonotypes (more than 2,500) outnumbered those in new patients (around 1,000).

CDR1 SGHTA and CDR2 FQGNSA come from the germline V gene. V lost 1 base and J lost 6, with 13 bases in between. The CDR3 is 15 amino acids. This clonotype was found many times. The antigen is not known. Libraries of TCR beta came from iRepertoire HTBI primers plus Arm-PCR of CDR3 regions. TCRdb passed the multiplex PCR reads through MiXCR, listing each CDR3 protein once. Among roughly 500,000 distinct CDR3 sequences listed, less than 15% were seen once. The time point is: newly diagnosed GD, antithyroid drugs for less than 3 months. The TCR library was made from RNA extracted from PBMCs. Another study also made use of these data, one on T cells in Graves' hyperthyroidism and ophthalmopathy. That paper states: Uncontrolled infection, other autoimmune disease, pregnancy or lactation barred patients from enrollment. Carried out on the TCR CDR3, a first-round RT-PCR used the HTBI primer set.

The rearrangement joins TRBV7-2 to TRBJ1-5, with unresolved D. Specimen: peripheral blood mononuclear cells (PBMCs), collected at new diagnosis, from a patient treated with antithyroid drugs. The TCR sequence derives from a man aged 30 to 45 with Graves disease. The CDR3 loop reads CASSLGVGRVQPQHF. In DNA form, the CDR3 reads TGTGCCAGCAGCTTAGGAGTCGGTCGGGTTCAGCCCCAGCATTTT.